Each of the 10 T cell receptor beta chains below was sequenced from the same sample in a study of T cells in Graves' hyperthyroidism and ophthalmopathy. The source material, RNA transcripts, was used to amplify TCR beta CDR3 regions. The study used the HTBI primer set for a first-round RT-PCR of the TCR CDR3. MiXCR, run by TCRdb on the multiplex PCR reads, gives a single entry per CDR3 protein. Among hundreds of thousands of distinct CDR3 sequences listed, approximately 40% were seen once. The sample was blood. These receptor sequences come from a woman aged 40 to 49 with Graves' hyperthyroidism.

This clonotype was counted only a few times. The chain uses TRBV6-1 and TRBJ1-2; the match to TRBD1 covers 7 bases. The J segment lost 8 bases and the V segment lost 5 bases, leaving 17 bases of the junction unmatched. The CDR3 is made up of 16 amino acids. Germline CDR1 and CDR2: MNHNS and SASEGT. In DNA form, the CDR3 reads TGTGCCAGCAGTTACTCGCGCACAGGGGTCCACGTAGGCTACACCTTC. This gives the protein CASSYSRTGVHVGYTF.

Ten or more counts support this clonotype. This chain links TRBV7-4 with TRBJ1-2; D ambiguous. Germline V CDR1 and CDR2: SGHVT, SQSDAQ. V was pared by 1 base and J by 0 bases, with 15 bases between. The CDR3 totals 17 residues. CDR3 region: CASSLVSTPRPNYGYTF. CDR3 in DNA: TGTGCCAGCAGCTTAGTCTCCACTCCGCGCCCTAACTATGGCTACACCTTC. Variable domain in full (rest from reference TRBV7-4 and TRBJ1-2): GAGVSQSPRYKVAKRGRDVALRCDSISGHVTLYWYRQTLGQGSEVLTYSQSDAQRDKSGRPSGRFSAERPERSVSTLKIQRTEQGDSAVYLCASSLVSTPRPNYGYTFGSGTRLTVV.

This clonotype was seen only a few times. The chain employs TRBV20-1 and TRBJ1-2, with 10 nucleotides matching TRBD1. Germline lookup yields CDR1 DFQATT and CDR2 SNEGSKA (reference sequence). The CDR3 is 16 amino acids. J lost 4 bases, V lost 6 bases, and 14 bases had no gene match. The CDR3 sequence: CSAVSGTGAGSYGYTF. In DNA, the CDR3 is TGCAGTGCCGTATCCGGGACAGGGGCGGGTAGCTATGGCTACACCTTC.

This clonotype was seen ten or more times. The V call is TRBV7-2, the J call TRBJ2-5, with a possible D match to TRBD2 (6 bases). This CDR3 is 14 amino acids long. V was cut by 5 bases and J by 4 bases, with 14 bases left in between. Looked up from germline, CDR1 is SGHTA and CDR2 is FQGNSA. The CDR3 region is CASSQDYRGETQYF. In DNA form, the CDR3 reads TGTGCCAGCAGCCAGGACTATCGGGGAGAGACCCAGTACTTC.

A note on this clonotype: Germline is not matched at one junction end, which may reflect a read error. Here the CDR3 reads CACSPGTGDGNTIYF. DNA of the CDR3: TGTGCCTGCAGCCCAGGGACAGGGGATGGAAACACCATATATTTT. V and J are TRBV6-5 and TRBJ1-3, with 10 positions matching TRBD1. The CDR3 contains 15 residues. Germline V gene data show CDR1 as MNHEY and CDR2 as SVGAGI.

This clonotype occurred once. The rearrangement links TRBV7-9 to TRBJ2-7, with D maybe TRBD1 (6 bases). V lost 5 bases, J lost 9 bases, and 26 bases lay in between. Germline V gives CDR1 SEHNR, CDR2 FQNEAQ (reference sequence). This CDR3 region has 16 residues. The CDR3 protein is CASSQGIPKGVLGQYF. The CDR3 nucleotides are TGTGCCAGCAGCCAAGGGATCCCGAAGGGGGTACTTGGGCAGTACTTC.

This clonotype was found many times. V is TRBV7-9 and J is TRBJ1-4; D is possibly TRBD1 (5 bases). The CDR3 has 13 amino acids. The germline CDR1 and CDR2 sequences are SEHNR and FQNEAQ (reference sequence). Deletions cut 8 bases from V and 5 bases from J, with 12 bases between. The DNA for the CDR3 is TGTGCCAGCGGGGGGAGGGGCAATGAAAAACTGTTTTTT. It specifies CASGGRGNEKLFF.

This clonotype was observed at least ten times. This chain links TRBV7-9 with TRBJ1-5; D is possibly TRBD1 (6 bases). The CDR3 has 13 residues. Germline V gene lookup returns CDR1 SEHNR and CDR2 FQNEAQ (reference sequence). The V and J ends lost 4 bases and 4 bases respectively, with 8 bases between them. The CDR3 DNA follows: TGTGCCAGCAGCTGGACAGAGAATCAGCCCCAGCATTTT. Residues: CASSWTENQPQHF. The full variable domain, in which reference TRBV7-9 and TRBJ1-5 provide the parts outside the CDR3, is DTGVSQNPRHKITKRGQNVTFRCDPISEHNRLYWYRQTLGQGPEFLTYFQNEAQLEKSRLLSDRFSAERPKGSFSTLEIQRTEQGDSAMYLCASSWTENQPQHFGDGTRLSIL.

This clonotype was counted ten times or more. The V call is TRBV19, the J call TRBJ1-2; 7 positions agree with TRBD1. The CDR3 runs 13 residues. V shed 7 bases and J 5 bases; nucleotides not matched to a gene: 7. Germline V lookup: CDR1 LNHDA, CDR2 SQIVND (reference sequence). The chain's CDR3 is CASTPQGSYGYTF. For the CDR3, the DNA is TGTGCCAGTACTCCACAGGGGTCGTATGGCTACACCTTC.

The chain joins TRBV2 to TRBJ2-7; possible D gene TRBD1, 6 bases. CDR1 SNHLY and CDR2 FYNNEI come from the germline V gene. V dropped 5 bases and J dropped 6 bases, with 17 bases sitting between them. The CDR3 spans 14 residues. CDR3 nucleotide sequence: TGTGCCAGCAGTTCCTACAGGGTTTCTGGCGAGCAGTACTTC. This codes for CASSSYRVSGEQYF. Full variable domain (rest looked up from reference TRBV2 and TRBJ2-7): EPEVTQTPSHQVTQMGQEVILRCVPISNHLYFYWYRQILGQKVEFLVSFYNNEISEKSEIFDDQFSVERPDGSNFTLKIRSTKLEDSAMYFCASSSYRVSGEQYFGPGTRLTVT.